This T cell receptor beta chain comes out of a study of blood T cell repertoires in COVID-19 (dated by TCRdb to 2020 to 2022). Context from the whole study: Samples from collaborators originated in the United States, Italy and Spain and spanned both the acute and convalescent phases of COVID-19. Where available, HLA class I and class II types were obtained from metadata supplied by the sample provider rather than from assay-based typing. Deeply sampled blood TCRbeta repertoires from subjects exposed to, actively infected with, or recovered from COVID-19 were included in the dataset. The sample metadata nearly always contained a de-identified subject ID, COVID-19 status, age in years and sex. A freely available public database, intended as a resource for researchers studying the immune response to SARS-CoV-2, is where the repertoires were released. Samples came from the ongoing ImmuneRACE study (first 160 participants) plus 1,254 subjects from 6 global collaborators. The material from the prospective study consisted of cDNA or gDNA derived from T cells, B-cell-depleted T cells, or PBMCs. The study at large found these results: The amount of clinical and demographic metadata varied by source and participant and was provided uncurated.

A note on this clone: What this receptor recognizes is not known. No much larger clonotype is one base removed from it; base qualities were not supplied.

The immunoSEQ Assay, a bias-controlled multiplex PCR, was used to amplify TCRbeta CDR3 regions from genomic DNA. The paper's processing steps were these. Nucleated cell counts per sample were estimated from amplification of reference gene primers within the assay. To quantify the absolute abundance of each unique TCRbeta CDR3 rearrangement, sequence reads were collapsed and filtered. Productive Simpson clonality was computed per sample as the square root of Simpson's diversity index over productive rearrangements. TCRdb holds this immuneACCESS table with in-frame rearrangements only. Some clones are missing; in checked studies, unresolved V genes explain under half, and the rest has no known cause. V and J calls and clone size are as listed in that table; D and trimming were resolved from the DNA. This sample comprises over 45,000 clones, 87% of them detected only once. The ten largest clones add up to about 3.6% of the sample.

In Seattle, one collaborating source enrolled patients while the infection was active and tracked those patients longitudinally over the course of disease. Collaborating institutions collected whole blood in K2EDTA tubes following their own protocols. For TCRbeta analysis, collaborator samples were shipped as frozen whole blood, as isolated PBMCs, or as DNA extracted from either sample type. The CDR3 numbers 11 residues from cysteine through phenylalanine. CDR3 DNA is the only sequence kept; it has 33 bases, read in frame from the first base. Relative to germline, V is missing 3 bases and J is missing 10 bases, with 1 base of the junction outside any gene match. CDR1 and CDR2 are drawn from the germline V gene: SGHAT, FQNNGV.

The receptor was isolated from a man aged 40-50 years with COVID-19, enrolled during active disease. The V gene is TRBV11-2 and the J gene is TRBJ1-1; 8 junctional bases match TRBD1. Sequencing was performed on peripheral blood. The DNA is TGTGCCAGCAGCTTGCAGGGGGCAGCTTTCTTT. Its protein reads: CASSLQGAAFF.